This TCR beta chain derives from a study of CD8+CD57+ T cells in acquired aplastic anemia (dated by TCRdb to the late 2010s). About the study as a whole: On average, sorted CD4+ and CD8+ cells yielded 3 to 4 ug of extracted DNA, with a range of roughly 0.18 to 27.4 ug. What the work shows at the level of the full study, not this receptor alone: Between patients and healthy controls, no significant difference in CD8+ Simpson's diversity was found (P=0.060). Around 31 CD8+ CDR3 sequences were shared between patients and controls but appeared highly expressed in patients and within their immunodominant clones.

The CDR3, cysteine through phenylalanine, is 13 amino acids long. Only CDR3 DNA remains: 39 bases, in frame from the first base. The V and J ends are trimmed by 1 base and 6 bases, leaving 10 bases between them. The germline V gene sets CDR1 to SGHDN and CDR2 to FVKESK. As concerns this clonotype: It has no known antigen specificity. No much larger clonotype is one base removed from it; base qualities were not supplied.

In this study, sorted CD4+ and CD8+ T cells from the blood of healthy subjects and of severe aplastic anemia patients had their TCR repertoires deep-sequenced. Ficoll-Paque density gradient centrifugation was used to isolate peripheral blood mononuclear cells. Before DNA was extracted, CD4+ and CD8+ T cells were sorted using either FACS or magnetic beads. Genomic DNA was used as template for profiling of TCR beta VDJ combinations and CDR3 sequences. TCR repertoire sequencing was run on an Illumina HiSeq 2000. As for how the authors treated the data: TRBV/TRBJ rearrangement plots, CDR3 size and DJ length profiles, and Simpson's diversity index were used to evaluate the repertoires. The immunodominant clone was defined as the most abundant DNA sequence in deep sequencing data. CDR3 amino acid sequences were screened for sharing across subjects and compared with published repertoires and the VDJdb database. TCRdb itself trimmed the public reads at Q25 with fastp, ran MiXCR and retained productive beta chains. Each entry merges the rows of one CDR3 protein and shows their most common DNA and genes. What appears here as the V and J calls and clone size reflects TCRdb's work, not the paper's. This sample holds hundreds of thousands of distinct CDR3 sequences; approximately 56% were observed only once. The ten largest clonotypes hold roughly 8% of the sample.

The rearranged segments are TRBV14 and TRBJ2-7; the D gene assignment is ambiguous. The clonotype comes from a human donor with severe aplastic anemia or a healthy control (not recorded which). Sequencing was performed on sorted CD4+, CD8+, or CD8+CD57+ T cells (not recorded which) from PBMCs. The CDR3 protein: CASSQGPALEQYF. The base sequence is TGTGCCAGCAGCCAAGGACCGGCGCTCGAGCAGTACTTC.